The 12 T cell receptor beta chains given below trace back to one sample, sequenced in a study of early T cells in non-severe SARS-CoV-2 infection. TCRdb independently ran MiXCR on the 5' RACE reads; one entry per CDR3 protein. The data show around 70,000 distinct CDR3 sequences, with about 9% seen just once and about 14% held by the top ten. Here the sequenced sample was whole blood, taken at baseline. The receptor source for this set is an adult who was a healthcare worker with PCR-confirmed SARS-CoV-2 infection or an uninfected control (not recorded which).

The chain uses TRBV7-3 and TRBJ2-5; D ambiguous. Trimming took off 2 bases at V and 1 base at J, with 14 bases between the two ends. Germline V gene lookup returns CDR1 SGHTA and CDR2 FQGTGA. This CDR3 is 16 amino acids long. The chain's CDR3 is CASSLGVSRIQETQYF. The CDR3 coding sequence is TGTGCCAGCAGCTTAGGGGTATCGAGGATCCAAGAGACCCAGTACTTC.

This clonotype was seen a handful of times. The chain has TRBV28 and TRBJ1-2, with 7 bases that match TRBD1. J gave up 8 bases and V 4 bases, and 13 bases lay outside the gene matches. The CDR3 has 15 amino acids. Germline-derived CDR1 and CDR2 are MDHEN and SYDVKM. The CDR3 reads CASSSNPGQFKGYTF. DNA for the CDR3: TGTGCCAGCAGTTCAAATCCGGGACAGTTCAAAGGCTACACCTTC.

The chain has TRBV29-1 and TRBJ2-1; D may match TRBD1 or TRBD2 (5 bases each). There are 13 residues in the CDR3. The V gene's germline CDR1 is SQVTM and CDR2 ANQGSEA. V shed 3 bases and J shed 3 bases, with 9 bases lying between them. CDR3 sequence reads: CSVDRDHYNEQFF. For the CDR3, the DNA is TGCAGCGTTGACAGGGACCACTACAATGAGCAGTTCTTC.

The J gene is TRBJ1-5, the V gene TRBV28; D not certain. This CDR3 region has 12 residues. From germline, CDR1 is MDHEN and CDR2 SYDVKM. The V end was cut by 3 bases, the J end by 6 bases, with 6 bases between. The DNA for the CDR3 is TGTGCCAGCAGTTTTTCAACTCAGCCCCAGCATTTT. It encodes CASSFSTQPQHF.

This clonotype was counted ten times or more. This chain connects TRBV4-3 to TRBJ2-7; TRBD2 agrees at 8 bases. J gave up 4 bases and V 3 bases, and 2 bases lay outside the gene matches. This CDR3 region has 13 residues. From germline, CDR1 is LGHNA and CDR2 YSLEER. CDR3 residues: CASSQTGGYEQYF. The CDR3, as DNA: TGCGCCAGCAGCCAGACGGGGGGGTACGAGCAGTACTTC.

A remark on this clonotype: This could be a read error, since a much larger clone is one nucleotide away. The rearrangement links TRBV30 to TRBJ1-1; no clear D gene. This CDR3 has 13 residues. CDR1 and CDR2 (germline): GTSNPN, SVGIG (reference sequence). The CDR3, as DNA: TGTGCCTGGAGTCCCACGAAGAACGCTGAAGCTTTCTTT. Amino acids: CAWSPTKNAEAFF.

This clonotype was counted between two and nine times. V and J are TRBV2 and TRBJ2-3; 7 nucleotides match TRBD2. CDR3 length: 13 amino acids. Germline lookup yields CDR1 SNHLY and CDR2 FYNNEI. V lost 8 bases and J lost 3; bases outside the gene matches: 5. CDR3 sequence: CASAGESTDTQYF. The CDR3 DNA is TGTGCCAGCGCGGGAGAAAGTACAGATACGCAGTATTTT.

Details on this clonotype: This sequence may be a read error, since a much larger clone differs from it by one base. V is TRBV7-2 and J is TRBJ2-5; no definite D call. Deletions cut 6 bases from V and 2 bases from J, with 16 bases between. This CDR3 has 15 amino acids. Germline V gene data show CDR1 as SGHTA and CDR2 as FQGNSA. The CDR3 sequence: CASRYIWRIQETQYF. CDR3 sequence (DNA): TGTGCCAGCAGGTATATCTGGCGGATACAAGAGACCCAGTACTTC.

The rearrangement uses TRBV12-3 or TRBV12-4 and TRBJ2-1; TRBD2 matches 9 bases. V lost 3 bases to trimming and J lost 0 bases; unmatched junction nucleotides: 6. This CDR3 region has 17 residues. CDR3 in amino acids: CASSFSGRGFSYNEQFF. CDR3 sequence (DNA): TGTGCCAGCAGTTTTAGCGGGAGAGGCTTCTCCTACAATGAGCAGTTCTTC.

This clonotype has only a few counts. A junction end diverges from the germline sequence, so it may reflect a read error. This chain links TRBV6-1 with TRBJ1-5; perhaps TRBD1 as D (5 bases). The germline V gene encodes CDR1 MNHNS and CDR2 SASEGT. The CDR3 loop spans 14 amino acids. The CDR3, as DNA: TGTGCCAGCAGAGAAGTGGGACGGCATCAGCCCCAGCATTTT. Its protein product is CASREVGRHQPQHF.

This clonotype was counted ten times or more. This chain connects TRBV2 to TRBJ1-5; D remains unclear. This CDR3 spans 14 amino acids. V shed 5 bases and J shed 0 bases, with 8 bases lying between them. Germline V gene lookup returns CDR1 SNHLY and CDR2 FYNNEI. This CDR3 is CASSPQLSNQPQHF. As DNA, the CDR3 is TGTGCCAGCAGTCCACAGCTTAGCAATCAGCCCCAGCATTTT.

Many counts were recorded for this clonotype. The V and J genes are TRBV2 and TRBJ2-3; no definite D call. Trimming took 5 bases from V and 4 from J, leaving 13 bases between them. The CDR3 loop spans 14 amino acids. In germline, CDR1 is SNHLY, CDR2 FYNNEI. In nucleotides, the CDR3 is TGTGCCAGCAGTAAGCCTGGAAAGGCAGATACGCAGTATTTT. It encodes CASSKPGKADTQYF.